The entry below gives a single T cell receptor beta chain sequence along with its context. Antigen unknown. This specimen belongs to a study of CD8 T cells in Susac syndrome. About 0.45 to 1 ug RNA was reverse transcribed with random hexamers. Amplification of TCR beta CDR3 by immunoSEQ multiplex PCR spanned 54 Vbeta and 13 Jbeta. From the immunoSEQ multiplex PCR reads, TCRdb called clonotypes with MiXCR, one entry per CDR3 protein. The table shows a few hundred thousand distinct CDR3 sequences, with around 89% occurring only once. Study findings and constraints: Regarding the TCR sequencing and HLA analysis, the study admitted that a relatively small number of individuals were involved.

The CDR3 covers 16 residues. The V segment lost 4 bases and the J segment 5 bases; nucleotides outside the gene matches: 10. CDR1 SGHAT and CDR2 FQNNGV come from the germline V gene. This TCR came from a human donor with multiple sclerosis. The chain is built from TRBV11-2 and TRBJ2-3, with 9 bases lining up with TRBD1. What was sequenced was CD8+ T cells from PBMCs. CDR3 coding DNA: TGTGCCAGCAGCTCCCATGCCGGGACAGGGTTAGATACGCAGTATTTT. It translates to CASSSHAGTGLDTQYF.